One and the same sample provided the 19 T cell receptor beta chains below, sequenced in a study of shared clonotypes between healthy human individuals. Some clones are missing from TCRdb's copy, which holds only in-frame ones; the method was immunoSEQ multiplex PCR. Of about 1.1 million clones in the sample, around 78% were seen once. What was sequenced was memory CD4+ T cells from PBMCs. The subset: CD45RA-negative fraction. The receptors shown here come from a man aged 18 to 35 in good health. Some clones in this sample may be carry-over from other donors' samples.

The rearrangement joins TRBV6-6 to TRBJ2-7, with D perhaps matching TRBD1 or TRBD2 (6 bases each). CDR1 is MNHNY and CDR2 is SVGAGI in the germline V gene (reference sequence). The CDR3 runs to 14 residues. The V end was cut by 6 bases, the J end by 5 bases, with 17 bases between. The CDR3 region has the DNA TGTGCCAGCAGACCAGCCCAGGGGAGGCACGAGCAGTACTTC. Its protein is CASRPAQGRHEQYF.

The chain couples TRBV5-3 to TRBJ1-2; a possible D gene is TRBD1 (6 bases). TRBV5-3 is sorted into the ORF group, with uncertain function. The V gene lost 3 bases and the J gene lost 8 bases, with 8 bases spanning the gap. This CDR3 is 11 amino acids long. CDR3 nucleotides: TGTGCCAGAAGCTCAGGGGTCGGCTACACCTTC. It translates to CARSSGVGYTF.

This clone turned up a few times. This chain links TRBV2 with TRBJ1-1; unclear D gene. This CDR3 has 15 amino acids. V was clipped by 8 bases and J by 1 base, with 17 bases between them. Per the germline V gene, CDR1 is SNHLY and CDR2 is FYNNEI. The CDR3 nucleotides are TGTGCCAGCCGGGTTCAAGGAGTCAAGAACACTGAAGCTTTCTTT. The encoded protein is CASRVQGVKNTEAFF.

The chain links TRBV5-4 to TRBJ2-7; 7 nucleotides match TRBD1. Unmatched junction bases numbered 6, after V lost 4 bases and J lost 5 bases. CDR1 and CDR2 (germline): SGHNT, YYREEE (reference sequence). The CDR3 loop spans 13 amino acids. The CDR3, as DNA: TGTGCCAGCAGCCGGGACAGTTGGAACGAGCAGTACTTC. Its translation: CASSRDSWNEQYF.

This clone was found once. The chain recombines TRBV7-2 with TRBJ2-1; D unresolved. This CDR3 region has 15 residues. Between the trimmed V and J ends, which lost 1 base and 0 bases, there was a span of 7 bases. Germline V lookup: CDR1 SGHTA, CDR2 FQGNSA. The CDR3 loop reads CASSLEAHSYNEQFF. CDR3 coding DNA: TGTGCCAGCAGCTTAGAAGCTCACTCCTACAATGAGCAGTTCTTC. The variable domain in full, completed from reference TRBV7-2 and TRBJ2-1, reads GAGVSQSPSNKVTEKGKDVELRCDPISGHTALYWYRQSLGQGLEFLIYFQGNSAPDKSGLPSDRFSAERTGGSVSTLTIQRTQQEDSAVYLCASSLEAHSYNEQFFGPGTRLTVL.

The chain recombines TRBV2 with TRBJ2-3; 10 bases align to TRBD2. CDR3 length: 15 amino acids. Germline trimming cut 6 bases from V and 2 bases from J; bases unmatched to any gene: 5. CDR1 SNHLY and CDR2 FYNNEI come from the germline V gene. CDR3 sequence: CASSLGLATTDTQYF. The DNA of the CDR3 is TGTGCCAGCAGCCTGGGACTAGCGACCACAGATACGCAGTATTTT.

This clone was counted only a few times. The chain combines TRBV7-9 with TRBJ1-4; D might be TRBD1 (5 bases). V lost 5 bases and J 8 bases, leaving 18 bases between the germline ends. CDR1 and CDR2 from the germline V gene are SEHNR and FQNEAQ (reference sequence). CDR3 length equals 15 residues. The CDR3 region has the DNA TGTGCCAGCAGCGCAGAGGGGACTACCAAGGAAAAACTGTTTTTT. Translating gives CASSAEGTTKEKLFF. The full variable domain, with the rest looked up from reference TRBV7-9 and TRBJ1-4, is DTGVSQNPRHKITKRGQNVTFRCDPISEHNRLYWYRQTLGQGPEFLTYFQNEAQLEKSRLLSDRFSAERPKGSFSTLEIQRTEQGDSAMYLCASSAEGTTKEKLFFGSGTQLSVL.

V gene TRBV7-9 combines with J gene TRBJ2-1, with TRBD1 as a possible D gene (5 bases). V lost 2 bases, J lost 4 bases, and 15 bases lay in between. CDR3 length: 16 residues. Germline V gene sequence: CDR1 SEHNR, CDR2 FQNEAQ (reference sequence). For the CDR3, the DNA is TGTGCCAGCAGCTTAATTTCGCCGAAGGGGTACAATGAGCAGTTCTTC. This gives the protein CASSLISPKGYNEQFF.

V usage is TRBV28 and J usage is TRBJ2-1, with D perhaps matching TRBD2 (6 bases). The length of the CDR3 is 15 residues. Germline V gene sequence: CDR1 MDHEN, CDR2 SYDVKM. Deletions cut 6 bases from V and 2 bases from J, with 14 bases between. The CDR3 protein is CASSSGVAAYNEQFF. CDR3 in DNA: TGTGCCAGCAGCTCCGGGGTAGCGGCCTACAATGAGCAGTTCTTC.

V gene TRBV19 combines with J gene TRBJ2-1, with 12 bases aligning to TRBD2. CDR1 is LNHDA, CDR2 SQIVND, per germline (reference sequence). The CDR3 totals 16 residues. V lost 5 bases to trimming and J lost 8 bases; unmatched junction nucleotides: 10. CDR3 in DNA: TGTGCCAGTAGTTTAGGACTAGCGGGACCGCCCCATGAGCAGTTCTTC. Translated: CASSLGLAGPPHEQFF.

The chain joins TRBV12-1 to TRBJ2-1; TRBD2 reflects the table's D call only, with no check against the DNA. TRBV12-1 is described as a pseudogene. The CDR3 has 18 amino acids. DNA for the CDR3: TGTGCCAGCAGCTCGTATAGGGAATGGAGGGGATGTTACAATGAGCAGTTCTTC. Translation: CASSSYREWRGCYNEQFF.

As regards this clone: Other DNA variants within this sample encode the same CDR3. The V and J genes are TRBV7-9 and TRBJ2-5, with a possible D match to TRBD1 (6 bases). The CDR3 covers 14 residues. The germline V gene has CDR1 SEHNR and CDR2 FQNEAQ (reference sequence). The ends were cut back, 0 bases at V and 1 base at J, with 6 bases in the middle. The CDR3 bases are TGTGCCAGCAGCTTAGCGACAGGCCAAGAGACCCAGTACTTC. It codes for CASSLATGQETQYF.

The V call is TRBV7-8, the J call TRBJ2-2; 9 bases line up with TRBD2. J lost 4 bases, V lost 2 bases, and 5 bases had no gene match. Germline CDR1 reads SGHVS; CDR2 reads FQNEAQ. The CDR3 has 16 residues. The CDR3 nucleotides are TGTGCCAGCAGCTTACAGGCTAGCGGGATCACCGGGGAGCTGTTTTTT. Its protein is CASSLQASGITGELFF.

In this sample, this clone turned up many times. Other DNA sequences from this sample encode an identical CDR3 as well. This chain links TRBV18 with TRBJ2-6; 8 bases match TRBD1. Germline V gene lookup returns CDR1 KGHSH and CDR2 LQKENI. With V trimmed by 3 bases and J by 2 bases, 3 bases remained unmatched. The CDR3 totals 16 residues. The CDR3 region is CASSPQGAAGANVLTF. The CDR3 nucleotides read TGTGCCAGCTCACCGCAGGGGGCGGCTGGGGCCAACGTCCTGACTTTC.

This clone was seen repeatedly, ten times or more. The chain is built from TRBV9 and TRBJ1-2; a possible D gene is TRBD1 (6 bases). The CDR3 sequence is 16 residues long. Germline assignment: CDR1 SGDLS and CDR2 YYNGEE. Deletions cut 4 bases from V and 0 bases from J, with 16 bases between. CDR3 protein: CASSPRGRGPNYGYTF. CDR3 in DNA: TGTGCCAGCAGCCCGAGGGGGAGAGGGCCTAACTATGGCTACACCTTC.

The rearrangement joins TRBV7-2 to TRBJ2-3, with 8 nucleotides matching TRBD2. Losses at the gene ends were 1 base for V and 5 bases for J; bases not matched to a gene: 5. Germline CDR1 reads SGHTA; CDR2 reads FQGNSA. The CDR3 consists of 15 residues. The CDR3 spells CASSLVGRDLDTQYF. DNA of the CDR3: TGTGCCAGCAGCTTAGTCGGGAGGGATTTAGATACGCAGTATTTT.

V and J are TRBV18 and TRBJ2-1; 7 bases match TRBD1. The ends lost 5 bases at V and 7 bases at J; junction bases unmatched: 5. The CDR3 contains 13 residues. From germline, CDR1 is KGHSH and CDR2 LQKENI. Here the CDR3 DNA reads TGTGCCAGCTCAGTGGGACAGACTAATGAGCAGTTCTTC. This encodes CASSVGQTNEQFF.

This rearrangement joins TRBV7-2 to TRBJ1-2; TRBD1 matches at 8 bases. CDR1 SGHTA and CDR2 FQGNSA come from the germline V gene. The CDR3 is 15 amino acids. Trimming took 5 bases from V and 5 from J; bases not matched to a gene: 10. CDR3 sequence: CASSAGQGTGYGYTF. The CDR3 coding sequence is TGTGCCAGCAGCGCCGGACAGGGTACGGGGTATGGCTACACCTTC.

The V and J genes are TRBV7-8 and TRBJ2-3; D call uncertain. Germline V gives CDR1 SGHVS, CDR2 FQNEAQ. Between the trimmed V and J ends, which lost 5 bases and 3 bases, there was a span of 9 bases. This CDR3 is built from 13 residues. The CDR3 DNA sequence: TGTGCCAGCAGCGTAAGAGAGACAGATACGCAGTATTTT. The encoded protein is CASSVRETDTQYF.